This T cell receptor beta chain was identified in a study of blood T cell repertoires in COVID-19. Methods used by the authors: Estimates of nucleated cell counts were drawn from the amplification of reference gene primers. Produced via immunoSEQ multiplex PCR; TCRdb's table is partial and in-frame only. Clone size and V and J calls were adopted from that table, with D and trimming inferred from the DNA. The sample includes approximately 200,000 clones, roughly four fifths of them seen just once. Enrollees, 18 to 89 years old, lived in 25 or so US areas. Germline CDR1 is KGHDR and CDR2 is SFDVKD. V lost 3 bases, J lost 5 bases, and 13 bases stayed unmatched. The CDR3 contains 17 residues.

The chain recombines TRBV24-1 with TRBJ2-3; 7 nucleotides line up with TRBD1. This TCR derives from a man aged 40-55 years who had recovered from COVID-19. The sequenced material came from PBMCs or T cells enriched from blood (not recorded which). The CDR3 loop reads CATSDPLDRRLGDTQYF. The CDR3 DNA follows: TGTGCCACCAGTGATCCCCTGGACAGGAGGCTAGGAGATACGCAGTATTTT.